This entry describes one TCR beta chain. Its target is unknown. This entry comes from a study of T-cell reconstitution after alpha-beta-depleted transplantation in children. Study-wide findings and caveats: Elevated TCRbeta diversity at day 60 was traced, in some patients, to surviving recipient T cells and thymic progenitors. Alpha-beta T cells present about two months after transplant were reported to originate from several hundred expanded graft clones. Hyperexpanded clones declined; after one year, newly produced T cells mostly supplied diversity.

The authors prepared the TCRbeta library with unique molecular identifiers. TCRdb called the PCR reads again in MiXCR, with one record for every CDR3 protein. Counted here are about a million distinct CDR3 sequences, about 30% occurring once; the ten biggest clones make up 28%. The receptor comes from a boy under two years old who had a stem cell transplant for SCID, so the T cells may come from the graft donor. The sequences come from PBMCs, mostly from graft donor cells, collected 360 days after TCRalphabeta/CD19-depleted stem cell transplant.

For the CDR3, the DNA is TGCGCCAGCAGGGCCAGGGCAACCTACAATGAGCAGTTCTTC. Its protein is CASRARATYNEQFF. This sequence joins TRBV5-1 and TRBJ2-1; a possible D gene is TRBD1 (5 bases). Germline V gene data show CDR1 as SGHRS and CDR2 as YFSETQ. With 5 bases removed from V and 2 bases from J, the gap between germline ends came to 11 bases. This CDR3 is 14 amino acids long.